The entry below gives a single T cell receptor (beta chain) sequence along with its context. The antigen remains unidentified. This specimen belongs to a study of T-cell memory formation after mild COVID-19. Study context: There were largely donor-specific TCR clusters.

TCRdb used MiXCR to reprocess the 5' RACE reads, holding one entry per CDR3 protein. This repertoire shows 500,000 to 550,000 distinct CDR3 sequences, 20% found once; its top ten account for around 13%. Losses at the gene ends were 7 bases for V and 9 bases for J; bases not matched to a gene: 6. This CDR3 contains 14 residues. Germline CDR1 is MNHEY and CDR2 is SVGAGI. The study's findings and limits: Detection of some responders pre-infection suggested pre-existing cross-reactive memory T cells participated. The study found contracting CD4+ clones mainly in CM and EM and contracting CD8+ clones in EMRA. Contracting clones, day 15 to 85, had balanced CD4/CD8, and later expanders favored CD4+.

The clonotype originates from an adult woman who had mild COVID-19 (a few samples of this study predate the infection). Cell type and time point are not known. Sample: PBMCs or a T cell subset sorted from them (not recorded which). The rearrangement uses TRBV6-5 and TRBJ1-6, with 10 bases matching TRBD1. The CDR3: CASTDRGLVSPLHF. The CDR3, as DNA: TGTGCCAGCACTGACAGGGGGCTCGTTTCACCCCTCCACTTT.